Listed below are T cell receptor beta chains from one sample, sequenced in a study of CD8+ T cells in alopecia areata. Measured with immunoSEQ multiplex PCR; TCRdb has only the in-frame clones, and not every one. Among fewer than 200,000 clones, around 64% were seen once, and the ten largest hold roughly an eighth. The specimen comprised CD8+ T cells sorted from blood, sampled at week 0. The origin of the receptors is a human donor with alopecia areata. Both conserved end residues are part of each CDR3. Each record gives: D gene, clone size, J gene, V gene, CDR3 protein, CDR3 DNA. D genes are given only for firm matches. Clone sizes are given selectively: once, few, many, or a class where the clone is expanded.

TRBD1 | - | TRBJ1-5 | TRBV4-1 | CASSQKTGGNQPQHF | TGCGCCAGCAGCCAAAAAACAGGGGGCAATCAGCCCCAGCATTTT
- | - | TRBJ1-2 | TRBV25-1 | CASSEEGRGRNYGYTF | TGTGCCAGCAGTGAAGAGGGCAGGGGTCGCAACTATGGCTACACCTTC
TRBD1 | - | TRBJ2-1 | TRBV15 | CATSRDGTDNNEQFF | TGTGCCACCAGCAGAGATGGGACAGACAACAATGAGCAGTTCTTC
TRBD1 | - | TRBJ2-7 | TRBV27 | CASSPSGTGAYEQYF | TGTGCCAGCAGTCCGTCGGGGACAGGGGCCTACGAGCAGTACTTC
- | - | TRBJ2-5 | TRBV4-1 | CASRAGEETQYF | TGCGCCAGCAGGGCCGGGGAAGAGACCCAGTACTTC
- | - | TRBJ2-5 | TRBV13 | CASRSGQNQETQYF | TGTGCCAGCAGATCAGGACAAAATCAAGAGACCCAGTACTTC
TRBD2 | - | TRBJ2-1 | TRBV30 | CACLAGNEQFF | TGTGCCTGTTTAGCGGGGAATGAGCAGTTCTTC
- | - | TRBJ2-7 | TRBV5-6 | CASSLGSAYEQYF | TGTGCCAGCAGCTTGGGATCGGCCTACGAGCAGTACTTC
TRBD1 | few | TRBJ1-5 | TRBV13 | CASSRRDRGHQPQHF | TGTGCCAGCAGCCGTCGGGACAGGGGTCACCAGCCCCAGCATTTT
TRBD1 | - | TRBJ1-2 | TRBV20-1 | CSADRVGYTF | TGCAGTGCTGACAGGGTAGGCTACACCTTC
TRBD2 | - | TRBJ2-1 | TRBV27 | CYIAGHNEQFF | TGTTATATAGCGGGGCACAATGAGCAGTTCTTC
- | - | TRBJ2-4 | TRBV30 | CASGAKNIQYF | TGTGCCTCTGGAGCCAAAAACATTCAGTACTTC
TRBD1 | once | TRBJ2-7 | TRBV25-1 | CASSEKDRAHEQYF | TGTGCCAGCAGTGAAAAGGACAGGGCCCACGAGCAGTACTTC
- | - | TRBJ2-1 | TRBV2 | CASSDPRLTYNEQFF | TGTGCCAGCAGTGACCCCAGGCTTACCTACAATGAGCAGTTCTTC
TRBD2 | once | TRBJ2-5 | TRBV7-3 | CASSLTGLAGETQYF | TGTGCCAGCAGCTTAACTGGACTAGCGGGAGAGACCCAGTACTTC
- | - | TRBJ1-2 | TRBV2 | CASPDNKAGGYTF | TGTGCCAGCCCGGACAACAAGGCGGGTGGCTACACCTTC
- | - | TRBJ2-7 | TRBV7-9 | CASSHRQGGYEQYF | TGTGCCAGCAGCCACCGGCAGGGAGGCTACGAGCAGTACTTC
- | - | TRBJ1-6 | TRBV27 | CASSGQHNSPLHF | TGTGCCAGCAGTGGACAGCATAATTCACCCCTCCACTTT
- | - | TRBJ2-7 | TRBV4-1 | CASSSRESYEQYF | TGCGCCAGCAGCAGCCGGGAATCCTACGAGCAGTACTTC
- | - | TRBJ2-4 | TRBV30 | CAGRDRNKNIQYF | TGTGCCGGCCGGGACCGAAACAAAAACATTCAGTACTTC
- | - | TRBJ1-2 | TRBV29-1 | CSVEVPGYGYTF | TGCAGCGTTGAAGTTCCTGGTTATGGCTACACCTTC
TRBD2 | - | TRBJ2-5 | TRBV11-2 | CASGESPLAGATQYF | TGTGCCAGCGGCGAATCACCACTAGCGGGGGCGACCCAGTACTTC
- | - | TRBJ2-5 | TRBV11-2 | CASSPRQHQETQYF | TGTGCCAGCAGCCCGCGACAGCACCAAGAGACCCAGTACTTC
TRBD2 | - | TRBJ2-5 | TRBV5-1 | CASSGTSGEQETQYF | TGCGCCAGCAGCGGGACTAGCGGGGAACAAGAGACCCAGTACTTC
TRBD2 | - | TRBJ2-5 | TRBV19 | CASSILAGGLGETQYF | TGTGCCAGTAGTATTCTAGCGGGGGGGCTGGGAGAGACCCAGTACTTC
- | few | TRBJ2-1 | TRBV29-1 | CSVVKGGLNNEQFF | TGCAGCGTTGTCAAGGGAGGACTTAACAATGAGCAGTTCTTC
- | - | TRBJ1-4 | TRBV5-6 | CASSLAGLLGGANEKLFF | TGTGCCAGCAGCTTGGCGGGGTTATTGGGGGGCGCGAATGAAAAACTGTTTTTT
TRBD1 | - | TRBJ1-2 | TRBV7-8 | CASSSPGQGGDGYTF | TGTGCCAGCAGCTCGCCGGGACAGGGAGGGGATGGCTACACCTTC
- | - | TRBJ2-1 | TRBV13 | CASKGWEQFF | TGTGCCAGCAAAGGCTGGGAGCAGTTCTTC
- | - | TRBJ2-5 | TRBV2 | CGTIGRTQYF | TGTGGAACTATCGGAAGGACCCAGTACTTC
- | few | TRBJ2-1 | TRBV6-5 | CASLEGNEQFF | TGTGCCAGCCTTGAGGGTAATGAGCAGTTCTTC
- | - | TRBJ2-1 | TRBV29-1 | CSVRETSSSYNEQFF | TGCAGCGTTAGAGAGACATCTAGCTCCTACAATGAGCAGTTCTTC
TRBD2 | - | TRBJ2-1 | TRBV5-1 | CASSPSGGGAEQFF | TGCGCCAGCAGCCCTAGCGGGGGGGGAGCTGAGCAGTTCTTC
- | - | TRBJ2-7 | TRBV27 | CASSLVLGSEQYF | TGTGCCAGCAGTTTAGTGCTGGGGTCCGAGCAGTACTTC
- | - | TRBJ1-1 | TRBV7-8 | CASSLRTVNTEAFF | TGTGCCAGCAGCTTACGGACGGTGAACACTGAAGCTTTCTTT
- | - | TRBJ2-1 | TRBV6-5 | CASSLLPSSYNEQFF | TGTGCCAGCAGTTTACTTCCGAGCTCCTACAATGAGCAGTTCTTC